This TCR beta chain was recovered during a study of cytomegalovirus exposure and HLA in healthy donors listed by TCRdb under 2017. In terms of the full investigation: According to a later analysis, one platform produced both the roughly 120 validation repertoires and the 720 or so repertoires of the first cohort. The study aimed to test whether signatures of past pathogen exposure could be identified by cataloging public T cell receptors. A separate validation cohort of approximately 120 different subjects was used in addition to the 666-subject first cohort. The study combined high-throughput TCR immunosequencing, statistical association of individual TCRs with disease status, and machine learning to predict cytomegalovirus infection status.

Separate from the roughly 650-subject first cohort, the validation cohort of 90 to 150 subjects was the group to which the donors belonged. Library prep was done by the immunoSEQ multiplex PCR assay. The authors' pipeline ran thus. A statistical classification framework was built to diagnose cytomegalovirus status from the catalog of TCR beta chain sequences. Not all clones reach the TCRdb copy of this immuneACCESS table, which keeps in-frame sequences only. Checked studies attribute under half of the gap to unresolved V genes and leave the rest unexplained. V and J calls and clone size are given by that table; D and trimming were obtained from the DNA. The sample contains roughly 130,000 clones, about nine tenths of them found a single time. The ten largest clonotypes hold 3% to 4% of the sample. What the work shows at the level of the full study, not this receptor alone: In the study, about 150 TCR beta chains were listed as associated with cytomegalovirus. The classifier was reported to diagnose cytomegalovirus status with high specificity and sensitivity in both the original cohort and the validation cohort. In a later analysis, TCRs clustered in the first cohort were found to also tend to co-occur in the 120 or so validation repertoires, with 94% of cluster scores above 0. Across donors, most TCR sequences were observed very rarely, whereas some public TCRs were present in many individuals. The authors suggested that the approach could potentially be extended to other disease states and immunological phenotypes. In vitro tests confirmed that a few of the cytomegalovirus-associated TCR beta chains recognize cytomegalovirus antigens. A later analysis had no HLA typing for the validation cohort, so co-occurrence there was scored across all 110 or so repertoires.

According to the germline V gene, CDR1 reads MGHRA and CDR2 reads YSYEKL. The junction shows trimming of 0 bases on V and 5 bases on J, plus 13 bases between the germline ends. The CDR3 measures 15 amino acids from cysteine to phenylalanine. This entry keeps only the CDR3 DNA: 45 bases, framed from base 1. Of note for this clone: The target of this receptor is not known. Per-base quality was not reported, and no clone a single base away is much larger than it.

Sequenced material: PBMCs. The chain couples TRBV4-1 to TRBJ1-1; perhaps TRBD1 is the D gene, with 5 bases matching. This receptor was identified in a man aged 30 to 45 in good health and CMV-seronegative. The DNA is as follows: TGCGCCAGCAGCCAAGACGTAGGGAGGGGAACTGAAGCTTTCTTT. Its translation is CASSQDVGRGTEAFF.